This TCR beta chain appears in the sequencing data of a study of CD8+ T cells in alopecia areata. Turning to the study itself: Percentage of affected scalp area was the basis on which treated patients' severity was scored.

The treatment is: oral pan-JAK inhibitor, 5-10 mg twice daily. Lesional scalp punch biopsies and peripheral blood came from alopecia areata patients. Extracted from the samples, RNA was reverse transcribed into cDNA to serve as the sequencing template. Clones were read by immunoSEQ multiplex PCR, and TCRdb kept only the in-frame ones, dropping some. The sample lists some 130,000 clones, around 56% occurring once. CDR1 and CDR2 (germline): LNHNV, YYDKDF (reference sequence). The CDR3 sequence is 14 residues long. Between the trimmed V and J ends, which lost 0 bases and 1 base, there was a span of 6 bases.

The sample here was CD4+ T cells sorted from blood, taken at week 4, from a patient treated with tofacitinib. The clonotype originates from a human donor with alopecia areata. The chain carries TRBV15 and TRBJ1-1; D not resolved. The CDR3, as DNA: TGTGCCACCAGCAGAGAGTGGGGGAACACTGAAGCTTTCTTT. Residues: CATSREWGNTEAFF.